This is a list of T cell receptor beta chains from one sample in a study of blood T cell repertoires in COVID-19. TCRdb's copy holds only in-frame clones and misses some; the assay was immunoSEQ multiplex PCR. Altogether tens of thousands of clones are present, 90% being singletons, with the ten largest covering around 3%. The sample consisted of peripheral blood. These receptors originate from a human donor in a cohort sampled during active COVID-19. The CDR3 runs from the conserved cysteine through the conserved F or W. Each record gives: D gene, V gene, clone size, J gene, CDR3 DNA, CDR3 protein. A D gene is named only where the DNA matches it firmly. Part of the rows lack a size; the others show once, few, many or a class for expanded clones.

D gene: -
V gene: TRBV30
clone size: -
J gene: TRBJ2-1
CDR3 DNA: TGTGCCTGGAGTCTGGAGGTCCCCCGTGAGCAGTTCTTC
CDR3 protein: CAWSLEVPREQFF

D gene: -
V gene: TRBV2
clone size: -
J gene: TRBJ1-1
CDR3 DNA: TGTGCCAGCAGTGGCGGAGGACTGAACACTGAAGCTTTCTTT
CDR3 protein: CASSGGGLNTEAFF

D gene: TRBD1
V gene: TRBV19
clone size: -
J gene: TRBJ1-2
CDR3 DNA: TGTGCCAGTACAACCGGGACAGGGGTCTATGGCTACACCTTC
CDR3 protein: CASTTGTGVYGYTF

D gene: TRBD1
V gene: TRBV30
clone size: few
J gene: TRBJ2-7
CDR3 DNA: TGTGCCTGGAGTGGGACAGGGCTCTACGAGCAGTACTTC
CDR3 protein: CAWSGTGLYEQYF

D gene: -
V gene: TRBV5-8
clone size: once
J gene: TRBJ1-4
CDR3 DNA: -
CDR3 protein: CASSWGQGSPFF

D gene: TRBD2
V gene: TRBV7-9
clone size: -
J gene: TRBJ2-1
CDR3 DNA: TGTGCCAGCAGCTCCGCAATAGCGGGAGTGGGAGATGAGCAGTTCTTC
CDR3 protein: CASSSAIAGVGDEQFF

D gene: TRBD2
V gene: TRBV24-1
clone size: -
J gene: TRBJ2-3
CDR3 DNA: TGTGCCACCAGTGACCGGGGGGTTTATACGCAGTATTTT
CDR3 protein: CATSDRGVYTQYF

D gene: TRBD1
V gene: TRBV19
clone size: -
J gene: TRBJ2-7
CDR3 DNA: TGTGCCAGTAGTATTGACAGGGTCATCTACGAGCAGTACTTC
CDR3 protein: CASSIDRVIYEQYF

D gene: TRBD2
V gene: TRBV10-3
clone size: few
J gene: TRBJ2-3
CDR3 DNA: TGTGCCATCAGTGCGCCAGCTAGTCGGGAGGTCACAGATACGCAGTATTTT
CDR3 protein: CAISAPASREVTDTQYF

D gene: -
V gene: TRBV5-1
clone size: -
J gene: TRBJ2-7
CDR3 DNA: TGCGCCAGCAGCTTGGAGGGGGTAATCTACGAGCAGTACTTC
CDR3 protein: CASSLEGVIYEQYF

D gene: TRBD2
V gene: TRBV7-2
clone size: -
J gene: TRBJ2-3
CDR3 DNA: TGTGCCAGCAGCCTGCGGGGGGGTCCAGATACGCAGTATTTT
CDR3 protein: CASSLRGGPDTQYF

D gene: -
V gene: TRBV11-1
clone size: -
J gene: TRBJ2-7
CDR3 DNA: TGTGCCAGCAGCTTAGAAGATAGCGCCGTCTACGAGCAGTACTTC
CDR3 protein: CASSLEDSAVYEQYF